This TCR beta chain was recorded in a study of cytomegalovirus exposure and HLA in healthy donors. Across the whole study: Most donors, around 81% of 350 to 450 genotyped, fell in the Caucasian-associated ancestry cluster. Whole-study findings and limits: The authors later found HLA-associated TCR beta chains more clonally expanded than equally common others. Segments of the TCR beta V type were, in most cases, productive about 90% or about 30% of the time in an earlier analysis. The study labeled more than 150 TCR beta chains cytomegalovirus-associated.

As for this clone: The target antigen is unknown.

The V gene's germline CDR1 is LGHNA and CDR2 YSLEER. The CDR3 covers 14 residues. V shed 0 bases and J shed 4 bases, with 9 bases lying between them. PCR used 60 Vbeta primers and 13 Jbeta primers. Produced via immunoSEQ multiplex PCR; TCRdb's table is partial and in-frame only. The sample carries over 80,000 clones, 73% recorded once. The sequenced sample was PBMCs. The chain is built from TRBV4-3 and TRBJ1-2; weak D call: TRBD1 (6 bases). The TCR sequence derives from a man in his forties or fifties in good health and CMV-seronegative. The CDR3 region is CASSQETGSYGYTF. The CDR3 DNA follows: TGCGCCAGCAGCCAAGAGACAGGTTCCTATGGCTACACCTTC.